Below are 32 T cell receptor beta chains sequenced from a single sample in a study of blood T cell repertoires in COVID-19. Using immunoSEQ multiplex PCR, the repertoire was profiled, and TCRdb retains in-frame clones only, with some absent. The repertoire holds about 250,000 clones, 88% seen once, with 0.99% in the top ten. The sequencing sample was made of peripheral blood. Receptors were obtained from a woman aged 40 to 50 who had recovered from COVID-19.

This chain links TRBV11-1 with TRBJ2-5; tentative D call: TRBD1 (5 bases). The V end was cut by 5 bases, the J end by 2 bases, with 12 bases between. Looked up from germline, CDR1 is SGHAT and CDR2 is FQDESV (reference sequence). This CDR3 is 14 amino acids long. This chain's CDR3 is CASSPAGFQETQYF. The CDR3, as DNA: TGTGCCAGCAGCCCGGCAGGGTTTCAAGAGACCCAGTACTTC. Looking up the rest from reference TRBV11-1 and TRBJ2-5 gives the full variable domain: EAEVAQSPRYKITEKSQAVAFWCDPISGHATLYWYRQILGQGPELLVQFQDESVVDDSQLPKDRFSAERLKGVDSTLKIQPAELGDSAMYLCASSPAGFQETQYFGPGTRLLVL.

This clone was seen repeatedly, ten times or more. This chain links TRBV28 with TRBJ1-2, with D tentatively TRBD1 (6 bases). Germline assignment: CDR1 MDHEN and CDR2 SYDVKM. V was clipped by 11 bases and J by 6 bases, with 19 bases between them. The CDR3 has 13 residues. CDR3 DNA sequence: TGTGCCCTTCAGGACCGGGGGGCGGATGGCTACACCTTC. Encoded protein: CALQDRGADGYTF.

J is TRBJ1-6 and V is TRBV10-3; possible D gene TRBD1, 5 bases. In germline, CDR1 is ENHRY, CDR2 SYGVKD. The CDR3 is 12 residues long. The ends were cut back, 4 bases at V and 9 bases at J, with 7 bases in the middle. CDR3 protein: CAISAGVSPLHF. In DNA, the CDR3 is TGTGCCATCAGTGCGGGGGTTTCACCCCTCCACTTT.

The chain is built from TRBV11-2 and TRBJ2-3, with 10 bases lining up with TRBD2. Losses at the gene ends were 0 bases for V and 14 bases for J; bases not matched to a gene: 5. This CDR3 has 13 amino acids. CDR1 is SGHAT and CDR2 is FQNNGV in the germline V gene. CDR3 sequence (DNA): TGTGCCAGCAGCTTAGAGGGGAGCGGGAGGGGGTATTTT. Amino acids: CASSLEGSGRGYF.

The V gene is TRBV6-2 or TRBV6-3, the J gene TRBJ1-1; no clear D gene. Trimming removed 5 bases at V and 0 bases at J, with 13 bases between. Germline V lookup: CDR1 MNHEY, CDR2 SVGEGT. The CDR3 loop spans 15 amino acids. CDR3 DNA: TGTGCCAGCAGTCTTCGGACGGGAATGAACACTGAAGCTTTCTTT. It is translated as CASSLRTGMNTEAFF.

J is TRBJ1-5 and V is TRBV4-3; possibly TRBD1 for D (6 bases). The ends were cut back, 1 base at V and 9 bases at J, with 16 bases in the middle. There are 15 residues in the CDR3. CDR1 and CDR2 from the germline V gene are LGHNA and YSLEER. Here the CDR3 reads CASSQVVGAVGPQHF. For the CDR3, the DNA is TGCGCCAGCAGCCAAGTGGTGGGGGCGGTAGGGCCCCAGCATTTT.

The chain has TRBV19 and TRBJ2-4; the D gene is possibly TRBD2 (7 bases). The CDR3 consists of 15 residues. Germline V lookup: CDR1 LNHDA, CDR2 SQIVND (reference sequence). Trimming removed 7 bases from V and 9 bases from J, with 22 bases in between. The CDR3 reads CASTTPGGLGVIQYF. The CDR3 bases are TGTGCCAGTACCACCCCCGGGGGGCTTGGTGTCATTCAGTACTTC.

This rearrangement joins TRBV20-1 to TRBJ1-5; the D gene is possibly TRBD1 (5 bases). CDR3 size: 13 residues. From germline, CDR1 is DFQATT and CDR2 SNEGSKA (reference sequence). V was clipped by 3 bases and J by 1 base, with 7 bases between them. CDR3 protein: CSASKGSNQPQHF. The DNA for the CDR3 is TGCAGTGCTAGTAAGGGGAGCAATCAGCCCCAGCATTTT.

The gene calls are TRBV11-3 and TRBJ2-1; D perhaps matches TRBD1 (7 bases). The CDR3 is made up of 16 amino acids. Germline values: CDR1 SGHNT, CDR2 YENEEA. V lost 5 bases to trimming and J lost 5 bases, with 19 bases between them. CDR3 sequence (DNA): TGTGCCAGCAGCGCGCACGGGACAGCGGGCCACAATGAGCAGTTCTTC. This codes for CASSAHGTAGHNEQFF.

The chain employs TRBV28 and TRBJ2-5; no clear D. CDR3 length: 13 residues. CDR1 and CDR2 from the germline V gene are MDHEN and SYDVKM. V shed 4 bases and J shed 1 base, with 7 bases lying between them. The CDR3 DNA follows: TGTGCCAGCAGTTCCCCAGTCCAAGAGACCCAGTACTTC. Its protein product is CASSSPVQETQYF.

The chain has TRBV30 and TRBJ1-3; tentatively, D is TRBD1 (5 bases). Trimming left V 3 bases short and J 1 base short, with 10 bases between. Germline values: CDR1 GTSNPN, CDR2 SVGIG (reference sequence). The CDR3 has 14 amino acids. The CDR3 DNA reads TGTGCCTGGAGGCCCGGGGGGTCTGGAAACACCATATATTTT. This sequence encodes CAWRPGGSGNTIYF.

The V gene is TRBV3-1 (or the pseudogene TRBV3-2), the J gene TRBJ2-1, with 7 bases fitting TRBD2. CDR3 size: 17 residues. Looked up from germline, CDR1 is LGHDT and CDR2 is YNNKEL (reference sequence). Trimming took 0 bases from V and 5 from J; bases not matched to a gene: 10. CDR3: CASSQDRGGSGDNEQFF. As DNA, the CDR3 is TGTGCCAGCAGCCAAGATCGCGGCGGGAGTGGCGACAATGAGCAGTTCTTC.

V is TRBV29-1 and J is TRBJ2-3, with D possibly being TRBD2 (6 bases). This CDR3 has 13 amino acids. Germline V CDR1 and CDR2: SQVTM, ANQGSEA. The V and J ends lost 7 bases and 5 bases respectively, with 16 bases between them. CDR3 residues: CSGRGSREDTQYF. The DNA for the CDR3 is TGCAGCGGCCGGGGGTCGAGGGAAGATACGCAGTATTTT.

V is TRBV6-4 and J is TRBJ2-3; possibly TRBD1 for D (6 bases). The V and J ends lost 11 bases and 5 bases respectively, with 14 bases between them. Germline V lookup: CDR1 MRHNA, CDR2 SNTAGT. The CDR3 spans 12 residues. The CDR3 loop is CARGQGLDTQYF. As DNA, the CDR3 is TGTGCCCGGGGCCAGGGGCTAGATACGCAGTATTTT.

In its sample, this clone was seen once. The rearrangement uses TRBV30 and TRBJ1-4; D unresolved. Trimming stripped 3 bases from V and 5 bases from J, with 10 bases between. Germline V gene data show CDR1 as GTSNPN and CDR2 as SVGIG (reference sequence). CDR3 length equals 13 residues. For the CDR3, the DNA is TGTGCCTGGAGGTTGGGAGGGAATGAAAAACTGTTTTTT. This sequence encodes CAWRLGGNEKLFF.

CDR3 nucleotides: TGTGCCAGCAGCTTTTCCGGGACAGGGGGAGCTGAAGCTTTCTTT. Translated: CASSFSGTGGAEAFF. This chain connects TRBV11-3 to TRBJ1-1; TRBD1 matches 11 bases. V gave up 3 bases and J gave up 6 bases; unmatched junction bases: 6. Germline-derived CDR1 and CDR2 are SGHNT and YENEEA. This CDR3 spans 15 amino acids. The entire variable domain, with the rest obtained from reference TRBV11-3 and TRBJ1-1, is as follows: EAGVVQSPRYKIIEKKQPVAFWCNPISGHNTLYWYLQNLGQGPELLIRYENEEAVDDSQLPKDRFSAERLKGVDSTLKIQPAELGDSAVYLCASSFSGTGGAEAFFGQGTRLTVV.

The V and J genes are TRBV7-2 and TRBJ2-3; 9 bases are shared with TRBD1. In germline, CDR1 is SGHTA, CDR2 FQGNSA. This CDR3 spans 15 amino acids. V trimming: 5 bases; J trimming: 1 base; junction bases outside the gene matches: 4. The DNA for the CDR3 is TGTGCCAGCAGCACCCGGGACAGGGGCACAGATACGCAGTATTTT. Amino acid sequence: CASSTRDRGTDTQYF.

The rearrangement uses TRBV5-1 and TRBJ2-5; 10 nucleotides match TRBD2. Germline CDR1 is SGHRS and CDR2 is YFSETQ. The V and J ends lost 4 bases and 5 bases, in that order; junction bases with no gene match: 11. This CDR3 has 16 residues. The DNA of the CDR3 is TGCGCCAGCAGCATCCAACCGGGACTAGCGAGGGAGACCCAGTACTTC. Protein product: CASSIQPGLARETQYF.

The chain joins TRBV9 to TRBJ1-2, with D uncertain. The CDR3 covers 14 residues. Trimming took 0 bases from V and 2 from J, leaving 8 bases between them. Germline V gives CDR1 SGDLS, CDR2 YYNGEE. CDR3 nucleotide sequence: TGTGCCAGCAGCGTAGAGGCAGGAAACTATGGCTACACCTTC. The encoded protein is CASSVEAGNYGYTF. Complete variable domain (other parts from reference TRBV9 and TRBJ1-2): DSGVTQTPKHLITATGQRVTLRCSPRSGDLSVYWYQQSLDQGLQFLIQYYNGEERAKGNILERFSAQQFPDLHSELNLSSLELGDSALYFCASSVEAGNYGYTFGSGTRLTVV.

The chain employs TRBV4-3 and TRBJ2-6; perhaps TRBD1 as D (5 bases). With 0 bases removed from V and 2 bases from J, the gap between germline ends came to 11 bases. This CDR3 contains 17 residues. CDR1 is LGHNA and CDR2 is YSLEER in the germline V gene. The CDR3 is CASSQDRAGTGANVLTF. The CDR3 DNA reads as TGCGCCAGCAGCCAAGATCGGGCAGGGACTGGGGCCAACGTCCTGACTTTC.

The CDR3 is CASSLGQGGGYTF. In DNA form, the CDR3 reads TGTGCCAGCAGCTTGGGGCAGGGGGGTGGCTACACCTTC. The V gene is TRBV5-6, the J gene TRBJ1-2; 7 positions match TRBD1. CDR3 size: 13 residues. After removal of 0 bases from V and 7 bases from J, the junction contained 3 bases not matched to a gene. The germline CDR1 and CDR2 sequences are SGHDT and YYEEEE.

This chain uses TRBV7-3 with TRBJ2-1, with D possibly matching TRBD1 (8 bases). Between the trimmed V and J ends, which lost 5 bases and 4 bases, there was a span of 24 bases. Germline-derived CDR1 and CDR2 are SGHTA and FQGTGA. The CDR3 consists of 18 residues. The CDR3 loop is CASSRNRGAGAGYNEQFF. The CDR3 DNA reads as TGTGCCAGCAGCCGCAACAGGGGGGCGGGAGCGGGGTACAATGAGCAGTTCTTC. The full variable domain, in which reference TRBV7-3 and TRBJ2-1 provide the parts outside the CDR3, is GAGVSQTPSNKVTEKGKYVELRCDPISGHTALYWYRQSLGQGPEFLIYFQGTGAADDSGLPNDRFFAVRPEGSVSTLKIQRTERGDSAVYLCASSRNRGAGAGYNEQFFGPGTRLTVL.

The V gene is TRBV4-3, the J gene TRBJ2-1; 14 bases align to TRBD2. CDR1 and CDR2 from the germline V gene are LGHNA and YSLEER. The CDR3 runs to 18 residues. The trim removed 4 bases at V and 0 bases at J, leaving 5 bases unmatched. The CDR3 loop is CASSRVGTSGGSYNEQFF. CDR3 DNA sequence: TGCGCCAGCAGCCGAGTCGGGACTAGCGGGGGCTCCTACAATGAGCAGTTCTTC.

The CDR3: CASRPPRGGTEAFF. CDR3 in DNA: TGTGCCAGCAGGCCCCCAAGGGGGGGCACTGAAGCTTTCTTT. The V call is TRBV3-1 (or the pseudogene TRBV3-2), the J call TRBJ1-1; weak D call: TRBD1 (6 bases). V was trimmed by 6 bases and J by 4 bases, leaving 15 bases between them. The CDR3 length is 14 residues. Germline loops: CDR1 LGHDT, CDR2 YNNKEL (reference sequence).

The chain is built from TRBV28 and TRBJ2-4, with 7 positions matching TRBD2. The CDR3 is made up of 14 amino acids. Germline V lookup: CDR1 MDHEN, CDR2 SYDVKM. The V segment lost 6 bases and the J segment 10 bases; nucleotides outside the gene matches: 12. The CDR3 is CASSPSGKGPIQYF. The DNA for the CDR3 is TGTGCCAGCAGCCCCAGCGGGAAGGGGCCAATTCAGTACTTC.

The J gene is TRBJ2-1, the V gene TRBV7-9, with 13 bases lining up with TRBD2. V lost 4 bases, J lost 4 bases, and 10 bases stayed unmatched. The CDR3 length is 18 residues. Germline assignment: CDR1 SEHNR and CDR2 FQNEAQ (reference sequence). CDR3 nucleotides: TGTGCCAGCAGCTCTCGGACTAGCGGGAGAGGTGGGTACAATGAGCAGTTCTTC. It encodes CASSSRTSGRGGYNEQFF.

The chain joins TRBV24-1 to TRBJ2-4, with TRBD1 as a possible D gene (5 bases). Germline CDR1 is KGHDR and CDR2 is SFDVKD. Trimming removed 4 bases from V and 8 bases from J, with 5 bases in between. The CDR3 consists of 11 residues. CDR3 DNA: TGTGCCACCAGTGAAGGGGACATTCAGTACTTC. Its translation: CATSEGDIQYF.

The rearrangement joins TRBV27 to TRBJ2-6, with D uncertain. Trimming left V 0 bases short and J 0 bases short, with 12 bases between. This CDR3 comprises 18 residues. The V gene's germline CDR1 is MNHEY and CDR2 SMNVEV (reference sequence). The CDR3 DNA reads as TGTGCCAGCAGTTTATCTGCAGGATTCCTCTCTGGGGCCAACGTCCTGACTTTC. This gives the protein CASSLSAGFLSGANVLTF.

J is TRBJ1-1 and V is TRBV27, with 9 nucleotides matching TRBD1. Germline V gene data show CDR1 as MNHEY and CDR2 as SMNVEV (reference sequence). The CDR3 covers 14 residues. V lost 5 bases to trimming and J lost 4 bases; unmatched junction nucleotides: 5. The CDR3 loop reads CASSPGQGTTEAFF. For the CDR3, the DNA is TGTGCCAGCAGTCCAGGACAGGGGACCACTGAAGCTTTCTTT.

The CDR3 reads CASSEQGGPQRAFF. CDR3 sequence (DNA): TGTGCCAGCAGTGAACAGGGGGGCCCCCAGAGAGCTTTCTTT. V is TRBV6-4 and J is TRBJ1-1, with 8 bases lining up with TRBD1. The CDR3 is made up of 14 amino acids. Looked up from germline, CDR1 is MRHNA and CDR2 is SNTAGT. With 3 bases clipped from V and 10 bases from J, the junction kept 10 bases outside the gene matches.

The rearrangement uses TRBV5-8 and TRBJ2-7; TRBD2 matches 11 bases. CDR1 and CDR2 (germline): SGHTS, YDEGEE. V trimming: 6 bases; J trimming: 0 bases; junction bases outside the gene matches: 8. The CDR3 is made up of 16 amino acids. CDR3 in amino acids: CASTVAGGFRSYEQYF. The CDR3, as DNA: TGTGCCAGCACCGTAGCGGGAGGGTTCCGCTCCTACGAGCAGTACTTC.

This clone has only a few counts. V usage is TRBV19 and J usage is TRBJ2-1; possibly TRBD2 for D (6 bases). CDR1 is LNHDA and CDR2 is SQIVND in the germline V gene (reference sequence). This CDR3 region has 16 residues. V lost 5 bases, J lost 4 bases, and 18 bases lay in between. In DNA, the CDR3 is TGTGCCAGTAGTCGTACGGGCGGGAATACGTACAATGAGCAGTTCTTC. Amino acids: CASSRTGGNTYNEQFF.